This T cell receptor (beta chain) was captured in a study of follicular helper T cells after annual influenza vaccination. About the study: For some subjects, blood spans the 2013-2014, 2014-2015 and 2015-2016 annual vaccinations.

Study-wide points: Change in circulating plasmablasts correlated with ICOS+CD38+ cTfh clonality change.

Time point defined: 2014-2015 season, pre-vaccination. Sequencing used immunoSEQ multiplex PCR; TCRdb keeps in-frame clones, though not all of them. The data contain about 13,000 clones, roughly 81% of them singletons. The CDR3 runs 16 residues. The V gene lost 0 bases and the J gene lost 6 bases, with 18 bases spanning the gap. CDR1 and CDR2 from the germline V gene are MNHEY and SVGAGI. As to this clone: Its antigen is still unknown.

Sequenced here: CXCR5- memory CD4+ T cells sorted from blood, sampled on the day of influenza vaccination. This rearrangement joins TRBV6-5 to TRBJ2-7; no firm D call. The TCR comes from an adult who received the influenza vaccine. The CDR3 here is CASSYSIGRFSREQYF. The CDR3 bases are TGTGCCAGCAGTTACTCTATTGGACGGTTTAGTCGCGAGCAGTACTTC.